This TCR beta chain is from a study of blood T cell repertoires in COVID-19. There are 14 residues in the CDR3. V shed 5 bases and J shed 4 bases, with 11 bases lying between them. Germline CDR1 ENHRY, CDR2 SYGVKD. The table came from immunoSEQ multiplex PCR; TCRdb's copy has only in-frame clones and leaves some out. Among over 200,000 clones listed, 85% to 90% were seen once. Sequenced sample: peripheral blood. The chain links TRBV10-3 to TRBJ1-4; tentatively, D is TRBD1 (5 bases). This clonotype originated in a man aged 30 to 39 with COVID-19, enrolled during active disease. The CDR3 loop reads CAISSGTGNEKLFF. For the CDR3, the DNA is TGTGCCATCAGTAGCGGGACCGGTAATGAAAAACTGTTTTTT.